The source of this T cell receptor (beta chain) is a study of response to subunit inactivated influenza vaccine. Study results and caveats: New T cells are recruited in small numbers by each seasonal influenza vaccination, according to the authors' suggestion.

Looked up from germline, CDR1 is SQVTM and CDR2 is ANQGSEA. The CDR3 is 12 residues long. Trimming took 4 bases from V and 2 from J, leaving 9 bases between them. This clonotype was recorded a few times. Its antigen is not known. MiXCR was run by TCRdb on the RT-PCR reads, yielding one entry per CDR3 protein. The sample holds around 530,000 distinct CDR3 sequences; approximately 15% are singletons and the top ten take 3%. V gene TRBV29-1 combines with J gene TRBJ2-7, with D perhaps TRBD1 (6 bases). The receptor was derived from a man between 50 and 70 years old who received an inactivated influenza vaccine. The sample in question was CD4+ T cells sorted from PBMCs, obtained less than 30 months after vaccination. The CDR3 DNA sequence: TGCAGCGTTGGGGACACAACCTACGAGCAGTACTTC. Residues: CSVGDTTYEQYF.